The entry below describes one T cell receptor beta chain. What it binds is unknown. Adjacent lung was taken at least 2 cm from the tumor margin, free of atypia. Sequenced by immunoSEQ multiplex PCR; TCRdb stores in-frame clones only, minus some. The data show some 1,500 clones, roughly a quarter seen once. These data belong to a study of T cells in localized non-small cell lung cancer. Whole-study results and caveats: Among blood samples, higher T cell density accompanied longer overall survival.

This sequence originates from a man between 40 and 70 years old with stage II squamous cell lung carcinoma. Source: normal lung tissue next to the tumor, taken before any cancer treatment.

The CDR3 nucleotides are TGTGCCAGTAGTGGAATTGGGACAGGGGAGCTTCACGAGCAGTACTTC. This codes for CASSGIGTGELHEQYF. This chain links TRBV19 with TRBJ2-7, with 10 bases identical to TRBD1. The CDR3 runs to 16 residues. Per the germline V gene, CDR1 is LNHDA and CDR2 is SQIVND (reference sequence). Trimming cost V 5 bases and J 5 bases; bases outside gene matches: 12.